This T cell receptor (beta chain) comes out of a study of blood T cell repertoires in COVID-19. Turning to the study itself: COVID-19 samples collected from the United States, Italy and Spain covered acute and convalescent phases. T cells, B-cell-depleted T cells, or PBMCs provided the cDNA or gDNA that served as material.

Germline CDR1 and CDR2: MNHEY and SVGAGI. Trimming stripped 3 bases from V and 9 bases from J, with 15 bases between. This CDR3 is built from 14 residues. In the authors' methods: Nucleated cell number was recorded as an estimate derived from reference gene primer amplification. Generated by immunoSEQ multiplex PCR, the TCRdb table keeps only in-frame clones and is missing some. V and J calls plus clone size are reproduced from that table; the DNA served to infer D and trimming. The sample records tens of thousands of clones, about 80% being singletons. The sequence derives from a human donor in a cohort sampled during active COVID-19. Sequencing input: peripheral blood. The rearrangement links TRBV6-5 to TRBJ2-1; the D is unclear. The CDR3 is CASSYTPSSGEQFF. CDR3 nucleotide sequence: TGTGCCAGCAGTTATACCCCCTCTTCGGGTGAGCAGTTCTTC.